This T cell receptor (beta chain) was sequenced during a study of T cells in tuberculosis. Across the whole study: The T cells targeted glucose monomycolate, a mycobacterial lipid, via CD1B.

This CDR3 is 14 amino acids long. CDR1 LGHNA and CDR2 YNFKEQ come from the germline V gene. With 2 bases removed from V and 7 bases from J, the gap between germline ends came to 14 bases. Stated time point: new active TB diagnosis, blood taken before or within 7 days of starting treatment. HIV-seronegative South African adults aged 18 years or older had newly diagnosed active tuberculosis. Assay: immunoSEQ multiplex PCR; the TCRdb copy retains only in-frame clones and omits some. Of 30,000 to 35,000 clones listed, 75% to 95% are singletons. The sample consisted of PBMCs, taken at tuberculosis diagnosis. This clonotype originated in an adult with tuberculosis. The chain uses TRBV4-2 and TRBJ1-2; D is uncertain. CDR3 protein: CASSQWPGKAGYTF. DNA for the CDR3: TGTGCCAGCAGCCAATGGCCGGGTAAGGCTGGCTACACCTTC.